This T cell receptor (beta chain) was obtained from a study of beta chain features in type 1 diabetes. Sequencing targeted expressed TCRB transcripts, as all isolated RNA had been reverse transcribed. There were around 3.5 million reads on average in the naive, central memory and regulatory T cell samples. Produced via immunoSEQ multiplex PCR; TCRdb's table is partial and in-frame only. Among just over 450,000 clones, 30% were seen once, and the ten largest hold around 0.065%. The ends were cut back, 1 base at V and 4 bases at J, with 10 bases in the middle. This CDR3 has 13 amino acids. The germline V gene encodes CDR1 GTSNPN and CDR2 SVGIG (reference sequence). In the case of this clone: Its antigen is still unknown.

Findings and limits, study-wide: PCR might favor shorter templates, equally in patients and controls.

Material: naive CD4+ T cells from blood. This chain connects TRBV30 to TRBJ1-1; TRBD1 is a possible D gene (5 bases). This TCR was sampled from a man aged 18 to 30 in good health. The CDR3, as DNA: TGTGCCTGGAGTGGCCCCAGGGCCACTGAAGCTTTCTTT. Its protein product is CAWSGPRATEAFF.